This entry is about one T cell receptor beta chain. This clone was recorded only once. The target of this receptor is not known. No much larger clone is present one base from it, and per-base qualities are unavailable. The library was made by the immunoSEQ multiplex PCR assay. TCRdb re-hosts the immuneACCESS table, in-frame sequences only. Its copies lack some clones; in the studies checked, an unresolved V gene accounts for under half of them, and the cause for the rest is not known. The sample profile shows some 31,000 clones; roughly nine tenths of them were found once. The ten largest clones add up to 6.9% of the sample. This record comes from a study of T cell changes during pregnancy in multiple sclerosis (dated by TCRdb to between 2019 and 2020). With respect to the entire study: The study looked at changes in the T cell repertoire across pregnancy in women with multiple sclerosis.

The germline V end is reduced by 4 bases and the J end by 4 bases; junction bases left unmatched: 5. The CDR3 starts with the cysteine, ends with the phenylalanine, and has 15 residues. This entry keeps only the CDR3 DNA: 45 bases, framed from base 1. Taken from the germline V gene, the CDR1 and CDR2 loops are SNHLY and FYNNEI. The chain links TRBV2 with TRBJ2-1; 9 middle bases align to TRBD1. This specimen consisted of CD8+ T cells from peripheral blood mononuclear cells, obtained in the second trimester of pregnancy. The TCR comes from a female donor with multiple sclerosis, enrolled in a pregnancy study. The sequenced DNA is TGTGCCAGCAGTGGTTGGGACAGGGCTTACAATGAGCAGTTCTTC. Protein translation: CASSGWDRAYNEQFF.